A single sample is the source of the 4 T cell receptor beta chains below, sequenced in a study of T-cell reconstitution after alpha-beta-depleted transplantation in children. Library preparation (for TCRbeta) was performed with unique molecular identifiers. TCRdb re-called the PCR reads with MiXCR, one entry per CDR3 protein. The repertoire holds fewer than 250,000 distinct CDR3 sequences, with less than 9% as singletons. Specimen: PBMCs, mostly from graft donor cells, collected 180 days after TCRalphabeta/CD19-depleted stem cell transplant. These receptors were taken from a male patient between 10 and 17 years old who had a stem cell transplant for acute lymphoblastic leukemia, so the T cells may come from the graft donor.

This clonotype showed up many times. V gene TRBV12-3 or TRBV12-4 combines with J gene TRBJ1-2; 9 positions agree with TRBD1. The CDR3 sequence is 12 residues long. V lost 5 bases, J lost 13 bases, and 8 bases stayed unmatched. In DNA form, the CDR3 reads TGTGCCAGCAGTACCCGGACAGGGGCGGCCACCTTC. This gives the protein CASSTRTGAATF.

This clonotype was detected ten times or more. This chain connects TRBV5-6 to TRBJ2-1; D gene ambiguous. The CDR3 loop spans 15 amino acids. Germline V gene sequence: CDR1 SGHDT, CDR2 YYEEEE. Between the trimmed V and J ends, which lost 0 bases and 4 bases, there was a span of 11 bases. The CDR3 is CASSLGNPFYNEQFF. CDR3 DNA sequence: TGTGCCAGCAGCTTGGGGAACCCGTTTTACAATGAGCAGTTCTTC.

This clonotype was counted ten times or more. The V gene is TRBV21-1, the J gene TRBJ2-7; TRBD1 is the table's D call, not checked against the DNA. TRBV21-1 counts as a pseudogene. CDR3 size: 14 residues. The CDR3 bases are TGTGCCAGCAGCAACTGGCAGGGGCGGGACGAGCAGTACTTC. Translated: CASSNWQGRDEQYF.

The table lists this clonotype with many counts. CDR3 coding DNA: TGTGCCAGCAGCTTAGGGGCGCGAAGCGGTGATGAAAAACTGTTTTTT. It specifies CASSLGARSGDEKLFF. This rearrangement joins TRBV7-2 to TRBJ1-4; no clear D. Germline-derived CDR1 and CDR2 are SGHTA and FQGNSA. The CDR3 covers 16 residues. V shed 1 base and J shed 6 bases, with 15 bases lying between them.